The clone carrying this T cell receptor beta chain has a single count. This sample was included in a study of control samples from healthy donors and cancer patients. Here immunoSEQ multiplex PCR was the method, and the copy in TCRdb shows in-frame clones only, minus some. Of over 150,000 clones listed, roughly 94% were seen once; the top ten hold about 5.6%. The CDR3 loop spans 16 amino acids. Germline V gene data show CDR1 as GTSNPN and CDR2 as SVGIG (reference sequence). V shed 4 bases, J shed 2 bases, and the junction held 9 bases outside the gene matches. Sequencing input: blood. This chain connects TRBV30 to TRBJ2-3; TRBD2 aligns across 10 bases. The receptor's source is a man aged 35-49 years in good health. The CDR3 bases are TGTGCCTGGAAACCCGGGACTAGCGTATACACAGATACGCAGTATTTT. It yields the protein CAWKPGTSVYTDTQYF.